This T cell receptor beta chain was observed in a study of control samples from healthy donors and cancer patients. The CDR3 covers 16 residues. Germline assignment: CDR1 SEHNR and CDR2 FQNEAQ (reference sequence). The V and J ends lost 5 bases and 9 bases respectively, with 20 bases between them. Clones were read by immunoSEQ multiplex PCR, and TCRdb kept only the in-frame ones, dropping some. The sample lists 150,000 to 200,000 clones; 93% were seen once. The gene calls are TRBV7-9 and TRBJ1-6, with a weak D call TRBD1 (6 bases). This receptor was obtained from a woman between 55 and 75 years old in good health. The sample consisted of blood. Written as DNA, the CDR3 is TGTGCCAGCAGCCGTTATGGCAGGGGAGGTAGTTCACCCCTCCACTTT. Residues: CASSRYGRGGSSPLHF. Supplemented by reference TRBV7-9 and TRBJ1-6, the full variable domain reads DTGVSQNPRHKITKRGQNVTFRCDPISEHNRLYWYRQTLGQGPEFLTYFQNEAQLEKSRLLSDRFSAERPKGSFSTLEIQRTEQGDSAMYLCASSRYGRGGSSPLHFGNGTRLTVT.